Given below is one T cell receptor (beta chain) in context. Its antigen is unidentified. The data originate from a study of T cell responses to AZD1222 COVID-19 vaccine. General study points: White British people made up most donors, females outnumbered males, and clonal diversity was possibly underestimated.

The method was immunoSEQ multiplex PCR; TCRdb's version includes in-frame clones alone and lacks a portion of them. The table shows fewer than 150,000 clones, with 70% to 90% occurring only once. From germline, CDR1 is MDHEN and CDR2 SYDVKM. V shed 7 bases and J 2 bases; nucleotides not matched to a gene: 8. This CDR3 is built from 15 residues. This rearrangement joins TRBV28 to TRBJ1-5; 7 bases line up with TRBD1. The TCR was taken from an adult in good health. Sequencing used peripheral blood, obtained on day 0 of AZD1222 vaccination. The CDR3 spells CASTATGTGNQPQHF. DNA of the CDR3: TGTGCCAGCACCGCTACCGGGACAGGCAATCAGCCCCAGCATTTT.